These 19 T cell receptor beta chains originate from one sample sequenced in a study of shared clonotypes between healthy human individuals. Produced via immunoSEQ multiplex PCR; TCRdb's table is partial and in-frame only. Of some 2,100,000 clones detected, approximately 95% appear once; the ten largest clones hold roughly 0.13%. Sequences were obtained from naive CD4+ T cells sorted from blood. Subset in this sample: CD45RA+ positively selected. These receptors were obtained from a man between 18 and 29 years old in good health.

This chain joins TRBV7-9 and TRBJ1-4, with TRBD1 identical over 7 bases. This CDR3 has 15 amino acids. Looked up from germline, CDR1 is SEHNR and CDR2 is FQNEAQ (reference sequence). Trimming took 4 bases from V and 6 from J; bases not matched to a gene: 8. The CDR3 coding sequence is TGTGCCAGCAGCTACCGGGACAGCGCCTATGAAAAACTGTTTTTT. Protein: CASSYRDSAYEKLFF.

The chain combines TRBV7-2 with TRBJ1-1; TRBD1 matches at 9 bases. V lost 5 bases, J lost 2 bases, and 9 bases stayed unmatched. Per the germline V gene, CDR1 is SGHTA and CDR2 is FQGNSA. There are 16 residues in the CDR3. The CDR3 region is CASSLQGAERNTEAFF. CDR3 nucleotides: TGTGCCAGCAGCCTACAGGGGGCAGAGAGAAACACTGAAGCTTTCTTT. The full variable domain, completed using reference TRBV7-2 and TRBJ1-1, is GAGVSQSPSNKVTEKGKDVELRCDPISGHTALYWYRQSLGQGLEFLIYFQGNSAPDKSGLPSDRFSAERTGGSVSTLTIQRTQQEDSAVYLCASSLQGAERNTEAFFGQGTRLTVV.

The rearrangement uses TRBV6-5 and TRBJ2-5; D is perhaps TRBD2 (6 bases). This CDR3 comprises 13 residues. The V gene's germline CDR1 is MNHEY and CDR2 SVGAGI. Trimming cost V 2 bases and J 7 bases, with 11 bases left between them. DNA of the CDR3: TGTGCCAGCAGTTACGAGGAGGGGATGACCCAGTACTTC. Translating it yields CASSYEEGMTQYF.

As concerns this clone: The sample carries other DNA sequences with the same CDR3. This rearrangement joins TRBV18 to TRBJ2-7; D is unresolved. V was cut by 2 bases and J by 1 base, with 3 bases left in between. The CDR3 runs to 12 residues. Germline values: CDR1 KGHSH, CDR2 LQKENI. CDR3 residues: CASSPSSYEQYF. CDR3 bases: TGTGCCAGCTCACCAAGTTCCTACGAGCAGTACTTC.

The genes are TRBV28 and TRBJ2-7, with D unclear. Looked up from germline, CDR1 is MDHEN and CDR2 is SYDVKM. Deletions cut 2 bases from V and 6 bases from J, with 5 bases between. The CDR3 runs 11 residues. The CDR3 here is CASSLNVEQYF. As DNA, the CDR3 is TGTGCCAGCAGTTTAAACGTCGAGCAGTACTTC. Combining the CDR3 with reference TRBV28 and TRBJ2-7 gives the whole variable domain DVKVTQSSRYLVKRTGEKVFLECVQDMDHENMFWYRQDPGLGLRLIYFSYDVKMKEKGDIPEGYSVSREKKERFSLILESASTNQTSMYLCASSLNVEQYFGPGTRLTVT.

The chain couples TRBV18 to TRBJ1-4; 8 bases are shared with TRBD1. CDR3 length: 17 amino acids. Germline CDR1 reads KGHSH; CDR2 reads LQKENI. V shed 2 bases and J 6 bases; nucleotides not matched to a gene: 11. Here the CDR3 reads CASSPIAPGQEDEKLFF. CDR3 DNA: TGTGCCAGCTCACCAATTGCCCCGGGACAGGAGGATGAAAAACTGTTTTTT.

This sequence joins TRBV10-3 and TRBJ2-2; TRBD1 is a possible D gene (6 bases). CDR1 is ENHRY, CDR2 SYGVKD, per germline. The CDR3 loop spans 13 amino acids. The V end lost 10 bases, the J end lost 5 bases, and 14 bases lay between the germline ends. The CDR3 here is CATTSGTTGELFF. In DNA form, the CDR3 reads TGTGCCACTACCTCCGGGACAACCGGGGAGCTGTTTTTT.

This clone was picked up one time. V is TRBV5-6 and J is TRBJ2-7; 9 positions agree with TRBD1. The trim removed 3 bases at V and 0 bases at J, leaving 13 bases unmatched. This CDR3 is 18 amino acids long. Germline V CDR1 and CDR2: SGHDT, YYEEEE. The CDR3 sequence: CASSSGTGNFGYSYEQYF. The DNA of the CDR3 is TGTGCCAGCAGCTCCGGGACAGGGAACTTTGGATACTCCTACGAGCAGTACTTC. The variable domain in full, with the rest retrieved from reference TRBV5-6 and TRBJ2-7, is DAGVTQSPTHLIKTRGQQVTLRCSPKSGHDTVSWYQQALGQGPQFIFQYYEEEERQRGNFPDRFSGHQFPNYSSELNVNALLLGDSALYLCASSSGTGNFGYSYEQYFGPGTRLTVT.

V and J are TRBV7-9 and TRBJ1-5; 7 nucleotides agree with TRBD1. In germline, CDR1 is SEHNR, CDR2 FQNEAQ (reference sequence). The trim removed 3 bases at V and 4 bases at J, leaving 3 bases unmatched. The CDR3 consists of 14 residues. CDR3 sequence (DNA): TGTGCCAGCAGCTTCGACAGGGAGAATCAGCCCCAGCATTTT. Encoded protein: CASSFDRENQPQHF. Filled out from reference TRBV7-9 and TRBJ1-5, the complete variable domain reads DTGVSQNPRHKITKRGQNVTFRCDPISEHNRLYWYRQTLGQGPEFLTYFQNEAQLEKSRLLSDRFSAERPKGSFSTLEIQRTEQGDSAMYLCASSFDRENQPQHFGDGTRLSIL.

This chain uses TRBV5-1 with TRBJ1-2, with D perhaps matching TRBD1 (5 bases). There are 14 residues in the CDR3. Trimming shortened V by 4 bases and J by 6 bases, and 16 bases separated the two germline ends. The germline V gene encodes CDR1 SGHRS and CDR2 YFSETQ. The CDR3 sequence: CASSSGTHDHGYTF. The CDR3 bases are TGCGCCAGCAGCAGTGGGACGCACGACCATGGCTACACCTTC.

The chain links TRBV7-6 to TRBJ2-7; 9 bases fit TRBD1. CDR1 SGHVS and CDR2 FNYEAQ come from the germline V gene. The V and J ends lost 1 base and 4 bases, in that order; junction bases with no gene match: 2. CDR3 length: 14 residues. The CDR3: CASSLGTGAYEQYF. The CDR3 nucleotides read TGTGCCAGCAGCTTAGGGACAGGGGCATACGAGCAGTACTTC.

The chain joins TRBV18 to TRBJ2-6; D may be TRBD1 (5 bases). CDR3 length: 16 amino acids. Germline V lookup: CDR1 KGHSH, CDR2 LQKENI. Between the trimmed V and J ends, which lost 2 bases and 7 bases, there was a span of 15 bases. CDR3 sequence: CASSPSRQGIANVLTF. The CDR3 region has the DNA TGTGCCAGCTCACCATCTCGGCAGGGTATAGCCAACGTCCTGACTTTC.

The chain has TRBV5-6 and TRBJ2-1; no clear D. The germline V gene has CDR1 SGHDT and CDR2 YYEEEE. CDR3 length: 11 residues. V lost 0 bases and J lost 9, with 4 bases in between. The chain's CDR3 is CASSLAFEQFF. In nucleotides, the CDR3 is TGTGCCAGCAGCTTGGCTTTTGAGCAGTTCTTC.

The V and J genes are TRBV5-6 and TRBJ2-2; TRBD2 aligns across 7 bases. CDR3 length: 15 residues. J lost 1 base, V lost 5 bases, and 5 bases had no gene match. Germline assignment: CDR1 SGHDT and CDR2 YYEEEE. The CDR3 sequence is CASRDLAGNTGELFF. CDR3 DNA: TGTGCCAGCAGAGATTTAGCGGGGAACACCGGGGAGCTGTTTTTT.

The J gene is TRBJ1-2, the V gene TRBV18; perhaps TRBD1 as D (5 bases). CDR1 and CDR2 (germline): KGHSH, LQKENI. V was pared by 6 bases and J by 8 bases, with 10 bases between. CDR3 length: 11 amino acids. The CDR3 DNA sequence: TGTGCCAGCTCTCGCAGGGACGGCTACACCTTC. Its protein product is CASSRRDGYTF.

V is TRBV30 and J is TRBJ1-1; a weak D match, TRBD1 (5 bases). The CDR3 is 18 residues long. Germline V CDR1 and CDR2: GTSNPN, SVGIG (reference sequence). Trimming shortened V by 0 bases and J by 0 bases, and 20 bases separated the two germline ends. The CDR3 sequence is CAWSVRGAGDDLNTEAFF. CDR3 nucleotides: TGTGCCTGGAGTGTACGAGGGGCAGGCGACGACCTGAACACTGAAGCTTTCTTT.

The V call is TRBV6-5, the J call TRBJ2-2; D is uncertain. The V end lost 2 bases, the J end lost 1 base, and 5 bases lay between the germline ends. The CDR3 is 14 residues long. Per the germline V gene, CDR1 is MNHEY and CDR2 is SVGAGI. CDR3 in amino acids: CASSYIGNTGELFF. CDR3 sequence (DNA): TGTGCCAGCAGTTACATAGGGAACACCGGGGAGCTGTTTTTT.

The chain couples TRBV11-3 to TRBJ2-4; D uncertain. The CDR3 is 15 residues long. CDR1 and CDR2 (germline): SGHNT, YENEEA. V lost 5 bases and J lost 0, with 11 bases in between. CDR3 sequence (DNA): TGTGCCAGCAGCCCCGATTTTACAGCCAAAAACATTCAGTACTTC. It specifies CASSPDFTAKNIQYF.

The CDR3 is CASTGGPATNEKLFF. In DNA form, the CDR3 reads TGTGCCAGTACTGGAGGCCCTGCAACTAATGAAAAACTGTTTTTT. This rearrangement joins TRBV19 to TRBJ1-4; no clear D gene. Germline CDR1 reads LNHDA; CDR2 reads SQIVND (reference sequence). The CDR3 is made up of 15 amino acids. The V gene lost 7 bases and the J gene lost 0 bases, with 12 bases spanning the gap.